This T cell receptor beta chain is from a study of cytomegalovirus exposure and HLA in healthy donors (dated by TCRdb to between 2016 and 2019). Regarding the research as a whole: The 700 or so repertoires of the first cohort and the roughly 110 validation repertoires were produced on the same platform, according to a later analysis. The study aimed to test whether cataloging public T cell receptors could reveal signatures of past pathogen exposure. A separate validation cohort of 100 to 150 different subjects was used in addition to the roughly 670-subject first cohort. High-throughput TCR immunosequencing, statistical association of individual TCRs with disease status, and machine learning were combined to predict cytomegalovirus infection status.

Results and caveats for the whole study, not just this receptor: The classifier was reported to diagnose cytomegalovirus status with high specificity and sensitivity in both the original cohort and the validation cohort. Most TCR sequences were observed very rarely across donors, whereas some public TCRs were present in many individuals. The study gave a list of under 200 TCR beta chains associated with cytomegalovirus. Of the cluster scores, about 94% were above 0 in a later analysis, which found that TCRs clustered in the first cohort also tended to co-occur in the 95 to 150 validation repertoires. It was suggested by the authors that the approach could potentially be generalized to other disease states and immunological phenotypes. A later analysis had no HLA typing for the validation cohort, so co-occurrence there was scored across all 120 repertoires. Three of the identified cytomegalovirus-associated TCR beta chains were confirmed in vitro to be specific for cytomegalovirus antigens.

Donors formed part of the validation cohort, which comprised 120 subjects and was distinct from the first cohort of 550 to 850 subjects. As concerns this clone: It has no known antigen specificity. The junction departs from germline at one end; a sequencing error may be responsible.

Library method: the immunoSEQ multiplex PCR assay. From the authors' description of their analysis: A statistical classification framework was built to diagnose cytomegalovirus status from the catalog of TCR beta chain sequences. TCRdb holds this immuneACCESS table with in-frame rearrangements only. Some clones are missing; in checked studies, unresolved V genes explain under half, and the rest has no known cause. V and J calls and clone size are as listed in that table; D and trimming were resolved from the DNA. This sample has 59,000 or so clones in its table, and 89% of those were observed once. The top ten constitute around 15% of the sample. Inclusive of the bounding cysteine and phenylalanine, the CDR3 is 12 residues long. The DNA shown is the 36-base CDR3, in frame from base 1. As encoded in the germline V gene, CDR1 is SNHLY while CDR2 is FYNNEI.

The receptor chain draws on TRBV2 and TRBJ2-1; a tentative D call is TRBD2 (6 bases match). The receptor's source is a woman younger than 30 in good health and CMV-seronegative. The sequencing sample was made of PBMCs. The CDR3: CASRDSDNEQFF. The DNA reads TGTGCCAGCCGGGACTCCGACAATGAGCAGTTCTTC. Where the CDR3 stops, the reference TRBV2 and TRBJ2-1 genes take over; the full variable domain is EPEVTQTPSHQVTQMGQEVILRCVPISNHLYFYWYRQILGQKVEFLVSFYNNEISEKSEIFDDQFSVERPDGSNFTLKIRSTKLEDSAMYFCASRDSDNEQFFGPGTRLTVL.